This T cell receptor beta chain was sequenced during a study of CD8 T cells in ankylosing spondylitis. Overall study findings and caveats: Researchers reportedly found disease-linked clones significantly enriched in matched ankylosing spondylitis synovial fluid.

Trimming left V 4 bases short and J 3 bases short, with 16 bases between. The CDR3 is made up of 15 amino acids. CDR1 and CDR2 from the germline V gene are SGHRS and YFSETQ. Preparation of TCR beta libraries was done by quantitative 5'-RACE with molecular barcodes. TCRdb recomputed calls from the 5' RACE reads with MiXCR, one row per CDR3 protein. The sample has around 150,000 distinct CDR3 sequences, around a third seen once. About this clonotype itself: Its antigen is currently unknown.

This rearrangement joins TRBV5-1 to TRBJ1-1; D possibly corresponds to TRBD1 (6 bases). The clonotype was recovered from a male donor with ankylosing spondylitis. Material: synovial fluid, either unsorted or a sorted T cell fraction (not recorded which). For the CDR3, the DNA is TGCGCCAGCAGCCGGGGGGCCCAAATTGACACTGAAGCTTTCTTT. Amino acids: CASSRGAQIDTEAFF. The full variable domain, in which reference TRBV5-1 and TRBJ1-1 provide the parts outside the CDR3, is KAGVTQTPRYLIKTRGQQVTLSCSPISGHRSVSWYQQTPGQGLQFLFEYFSETQRNKGNFPGRFSGRQFSNSRSEMNVSTLELGDSALYLCASSRGAQIDTEAFFGQGTRLTVV.